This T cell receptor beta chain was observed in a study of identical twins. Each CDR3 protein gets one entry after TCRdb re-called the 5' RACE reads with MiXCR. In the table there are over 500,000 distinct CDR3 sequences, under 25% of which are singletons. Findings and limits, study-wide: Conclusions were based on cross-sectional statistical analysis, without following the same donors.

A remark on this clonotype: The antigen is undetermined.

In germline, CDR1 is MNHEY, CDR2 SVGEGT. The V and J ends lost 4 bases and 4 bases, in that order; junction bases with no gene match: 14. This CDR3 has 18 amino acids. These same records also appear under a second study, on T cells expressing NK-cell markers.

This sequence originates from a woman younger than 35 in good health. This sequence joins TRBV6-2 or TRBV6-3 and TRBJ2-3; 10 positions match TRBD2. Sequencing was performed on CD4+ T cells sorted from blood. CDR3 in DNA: TGTGCCAGCAGTTCCACAGGGACTAGCGATATAGGAGCAGATACGCAGTATTTT. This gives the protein CASSSTGTSDIGADTQYF.